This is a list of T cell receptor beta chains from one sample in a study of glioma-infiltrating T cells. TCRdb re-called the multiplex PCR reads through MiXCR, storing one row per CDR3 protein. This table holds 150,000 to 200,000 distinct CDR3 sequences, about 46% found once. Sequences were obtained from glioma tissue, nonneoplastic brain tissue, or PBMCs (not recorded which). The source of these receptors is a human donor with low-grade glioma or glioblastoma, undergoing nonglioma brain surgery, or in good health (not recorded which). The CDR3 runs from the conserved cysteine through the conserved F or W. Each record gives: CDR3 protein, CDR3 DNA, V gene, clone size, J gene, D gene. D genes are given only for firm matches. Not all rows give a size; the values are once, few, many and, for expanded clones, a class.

CDR3: CASSPTYSAEQYF
DNA: TGTGCCAGCTCACCAACCTATTCGGCCGAGCAGTACTTC
V: TRBV18
size: many
J: TRBJ2-7
D: .

CDR3: CSARDTRPMGTQYF
DNA: TGCAGTGCTAGAGATACAAGACCTATGGGGACCCAGTACTTC
V: TRBV20-1
size: many
J: TRBJ2-5
D: .

CDR3: CASTYGTSGYEQYF
DNA: TGTGCCAGCACCTACGGGACTAGCGGTTACGAGCAGTACTTC
V: TRBV28
size: many
J: TRBJ2-7
D: TRBD2

CDR3: CSARDFRGREGTDTQYF
DNA: TGCAGTGCTAGAGATTTTCGGGGGAGGGAAGGTACAGATACGCAGTATTTT
V: TRBV20-1
size: many
J: TRBJ2-3
D: TRBD2

CDR3: CATSRSADREHGYTF
DNA: TGTGCCACCAGCAGGTCGGCGGACAGGGAACATGGCTACACCTTC
V: TRBV15
size: many
J: TRBJ1-2
D: TRBD1

CDR3: CASSTGEGAADTQYF
DNA: TGTGCCAGCAGCACTGGAGAGGGAGCGGCAGATACGCAGTATTTT
V: TRBV3-1
size: .
J: TRBJ2-3
D: .

CDR3: CASSTQGAVEKYF
DNA: TGTGCAAGTAGTACCCAGGGGGCGGTCGAGAAGTACTTC
V: TRBV19
size: .
J: TRBJ2-7
D: TRBD1

CDR3: CSATTSTDTQYF
DNA: TGCAGTGCTACGACTAGCACAGATACGCAGTATTTT
V: TRBV20-1
size: many
J: TRBJ2-3
D: .

CDR3: CASGQGPNTGELFF
DNA: TGTGCCAGCGGACAGGGTCCCAACACCGGGGAGCTGTTTTTT
V: TRBV28
size: few
J: TRBJ2-2
D: TRBD1

CDR3: CASRPGRREYEQYF
DNA: TGTGCCAGCAGGCCGGGACGGAGAGAGTACGAGCAGTACTTC
V: TRBV6-2/TRBV6-3
size: .
J: TRBJ2-7
D: .

CDR3: CASTPPGTLSYQPQHF
DNA: TGTGCCAGCACCCCCCCCGGGACTCTTTCCTATCAGCCCCAGCATTTT
V: TRBV28
size: many
J: TRBJ1-5
D: .

CDR3: CAISVTSVIDTQYF
DNA: TGTGCCATCAGTGTCACTAGCGTTATAGATACGCAGTATTTT
V: TRBV6-5
size: .
J: TRBJ2-3
D: TRBD2

CDR3: CASSSAPHDRPEPYTEAFF
DNA: TGTGCCAGCAGTTCCGCCCCCCATGACAGGCCCGAACCCTACACTGAAGCTTTCTTT
V: TRBV6-2/TRBV6-3
size: many
J: TRBJ1-1
D: .

CDR3: CASSRTGRGSEAFF
DNA: TGTGCCAGCAGTAGGACAGGGAGAGGCTCTGAAGCTTTCTTT
V: TRBV6-1
size: many
J: TRBJ1-1
D: TRBD1

CDR3: CAIRTDSYSNQPQHF
DNA: TGCGCCATCAGAACGGACAGTTATAGCAATCAGCCCCAGCATTTT
V: TRBV5-1
size: .
J: TRBJ1-5
D: .

CDR3: CASSLGVGRAADTQYF
DNA: TGCGCCAGCAGCTTGGGCGTCGGGAGGGCCGCAGATACGCAGTATTTT
V: TRBV5-1
size: .
J: TRBJ2-3
D: TRBD2

CDR3: CASSQTGTMNTEAFF
DNA: TGTGCCAGCAGTCAGACAGGAACCATGAACACTGAAGCTTTCTTT
V: TRBV28
size: many
J: TRBJ1-1
D: .

CDR3: CASSHESLPSYEQYF
DNA: TGTGCCAGCAGCCACGAATCCCTGCCTTCCTACGAGCAGTACTTC
V: TRBV7-9
size: once
J: TRBJ2-7
D: .

CDR3: CASSPRGTGSYGYTF
DNA: TGTGCCAGCAGCCCTCGAGGGACAGGGAGCTATGGCTACACCTTC
V: TRBV3-1
size: many
J: TRBJ1-2
D: TRBD1

CDR3: CASSQGGVPGNTIYF
DNA: TGCGCCAGCAGCCAAGGTGGGGTGCCTGGAAACACCATATATTTT
V: TRBV4-1
size: few
J: TRBJ1-3
D: .